The next 26 T cell receptor beta chains were all read from a single sample in a study of spatial heterogeneity in lung cancer. The study, taken as a whole, reports: Within tumors, counts of expanded alpha and beta TCRs tracked tumor mutation counts.

Their antigens remain unidentified. TCRdb re-called the 5' RACE reads with MiXCR, one entry per CDR3 protein. The sample shows around 2,900 distinct CDR3 sequences, approximately 10% of them seen only once. The time point denotes: sample taken at primary tumor resection. Sample: lung tumor tissue, taken at surgery. These receptors all come from a female donor with early-stage non-small cell lung cancer.

This clonotype turned up a few times. The gene calls are TRBV12-5 and TRBJ1-1; D unclear. The germline V gene has CDR1 LGHNT and CDR2 FRNRAP. The CDR3 has 13 residues. V lost 8 bases, J lost 5 bases, and 15 bases lay in between. The CDR3 region is CASHRGPGTEAFF. The CDR3, as DNA: TGTGCTAGTCATAGAGGGCCGGGAACTGAAGCTTTCTTT.

This clonotype was seen only a few times. J is TRBJ1-2 and V is TRBV6-5, with 12 bases that match TRBD1. Germline V gene data show CDR1 as MNHEY and CDR2 as SVGAGI. There are 15 residues in the CDR3. Trimming at V came to 2 bases and at J to 3 bases, leaving 1 base not matched to a gene. CDR3: CASSYGDRGHYGYTF. In nucleotides, the CDR3 is TGTGCCAGCAGTTACGGGGACAGGGGGCACTATGGCTACACCTTC.

Judged by abundance, this clonotype is medium-sized (0.01 to 0.1%). As DNA, the CDR3 is TGTGCCAGCAGAACGCCCCAGGGGAACACTGAAGCTTTCTTT. As protein: CASRTPQGNTEAFF. The chain is built from TRBV28 and TRBJ1-1; a possible D gene is TRBD1 (5 bases). Germline-derived CDR1 and CDR2 are MDHEN and SYDVKM. V lost 6 bases and J lost 1, with 12 bases in between. This CDR3 is 14 amino acids long.

This clonotype is labeled large (0.1 to 1%). This chain links TRBV7-9 with TRBJ1-3; D call uncertain. V was trimmed by 6 bases and J by 4 bases, leaving 19 bases between them. CDR1 and CDR2 from the germline V gene are SEHNR and FQNEAQ (reference sequence). The CDR3 has 16 amino acids. The CDR3: CASRRPGSAGGNTIYF. CDR3 nucleotide sequence: TGTGCCAGCAGGCGCCCCGGATCAGCAGGAGGAAACACCATATATTTT.

The V gene is TRBV9, the J gene TRBJ1-2; D uncertain. The CDR3 runs to 13 residues. Germline lookup yields CDR1 SGDLS and CDR2 YYNGEE. V dropped 4 bases and J dropped 2 bases, with 9 bases sitting between them. Here the CDR3 reads CASSPLGNYGYTF. In DNA form, the CDR3 reads TGTGCCAGCAGCCCACTGGGGAACTATGGCTACACCTTC.

This clonotype is classed as large. The V call is TRBV4-3, the J call TRBJ2-2; TRBD1 matches at 7 bases. J lost 3 bases, V lost 7 bases, and 5 bases had no gene match. Germline V gene data show CDR1 as LGHNA and CDR2 as YSLEER. The CDR3 sequence is 14 residues long. CDR3 coding DNA: TGCGCCAGCAAGGGGGCGCAGGACACCGGGGAGCTGTTTTTT. This translates into CASKGAQDTGELFF.

The table lists this clonotype with many counts. The V and J genes are TRBV28 and TRBJ1-1, with a possible D match to TRBD1 (6 bases). V lost 2 bases and J lost 1, with 8 bases in between. The germline V gene encodes CDR1 MDHEN and CDR2 SYDVKM. The CDR3 sequence is 14 residues long. CDR3 sequence (DNA): TGTGCCAGCAGTTTACCGGACAGGAACACTGAAGCTTTCTTT. Amino acid sequence: CASSLPDRNTEAFF.

This clonotype was counted at least ten times. This sequence joins TRBV28 and TRBJ1-3, with D possibly matching TRBD1 (6 bases). V lost 3 bases and J lost 3, with 18 bases in between. CDR1 is MDHEN, CDR2 SYDVKM, per germline. This CDR3 spans 17 amino acids. CDR3 sequence (DNA): TGTGCCAGCAGTTTGTCCCTGGACAGCGGAAATGGAAACACCATATATTTT. Translation gives CASSLSLDSGNGNTIYF.

Within the sample, this clonotype is medium-sized. The chain has TRBV7-2 and TRBJ2-3; D is tentatively TRBD1 or TRBD2 (5 bases each). This CDR3 comprises 14 residues. CDR1 is SGHTA, CDR2 FQGNSA, per germline. The V and J ends lost 0 bases and 7 bases respectively, with 11 bases between them. CDR3 sequence: CASSLAGPFNTQYF. CDR3 coding DNA: TGTGCCAGCAGCTTAGCGGGACCGTTCAATACGCAGTATTTT. Combining the CDR3 with reference TRBV7-2 and TRBJ2-3 gives the whole variable domain GAGVSQSPSNKVTEKGKDVELRCDPISGHTALYWYRQSLGQGLEFLIYFQGNSAPDKSGLPSDRFSAERTGGSVSTLTIQRTQQEDSAVYLCASSLAGPFNTQYFGPGTRLTVL.

By sample fraction, this clonotype is medium-sized. The chain couples TRBV7-2 to TRBJ1-6; D ambiguous. Germline V gene data show CDR1 as SGHTA and CDR2 as FQGNSA. Trimming cost V 0 bases and J 9 bases, with 6 bases left between them. This CDR3 comprises 13 residues. The CDR3 reads CASSLAPRSPLHF. For the CDR3, the DNA is TGTGCCAGCAGCTTAGCGCCACGTTCACCCCTCCACTTT.

This clonotype has a handful of counts. The gene calls are TRBV7-9 and TRBJ2-3; 7 bases fit TRBD2. This CDR3 is 15 amino acids long. Germline values: CDR1 SEHNR, CDR2 FQNEAQ (reference sequence). Trimming cost V 10 bases and J 0 bases; bases outside gene matches: 10. The CDR3 spells CATKLRESSTDTQYF. The CDR3 DNA sequence: TGTGCCACCAAACTGCGGGAGTCCAGCACAGATACGCAGTATTTT.

This clonotype counts as medium-sized. This chain uses TRBV20-1 with TRBJ2-3, with 11 positions matching TRBD2. V shed 6 bases and J 1 base; nucleotides not matched to a gene: 12. The germline V gene encodes CDR1 DFQATT and CDR2 SNEGSKA (reference sequence). The CDR3 is 17 amino acids. Here the CDR3 reads CSADLAGGGGRTDTQYF. The DNA for the CDR3 is TGCAGTGCCGACCTAGCGGGAGGAGGAGGGCGCACAGATACGCAGTATTTT.

This clonotype is medium-sized in the sample. The CDR3 reads CAGRSRTGLDSPLHF. The CDR3 DNA reads TGTGCCGGACGGTCGAGGACAGGGCTAGACTCACCCCTCCACTTT. The rearrangement uses TRBV2 and TRBJ1-6; TRBD1 matches 8 bases. Germline values: CDR1 SNHLY, CDR2 FYNNEI. The CDR3 length is 15 residues. V was pared by 11 bases and J by 10 bases, with 16 bases of the junction left unmatched.

The chain joins TRBV29-1 to TRBJ1-4, with 7 bases fitting TRBD1. The CDR3 is made up of 13 amino acids. Germline lookup yields CDR1 SQVTM and CDR2 ANQGSEA. V was clipped by 2 bases and J by 5 bases; unmatched bases: 2. CDR3 DNA: TGCAGCGTTGAAACACAGGGGAATGAAAAACTGTTTTTT. Protein product: CSVETQGNEKLFF.

This chain links TRBV7-8 with TRBJ2-2; the D gene is possibly TRBD1 (6 bases). Germline V gives CDR1 SGHVS, CDR2 FQNEAQ. V lost 2 bases to trimming and J lost 4 bases, with 11 bases between them. This CDR3 is 15 amino acids long. CDR3 in amino acids: CASSLRAGATGELFF. CDR3 DNA: TGTGCCAGCAGCTTAAGGGCAGGGGCCACCGGGGAGCTGTTTTTT.

This clonotype is medium-sized by share. The chain employs TRBV28 and TRBJ2-2; D is unresolved. Trimming stripped 4 bases from V and 3 bases from J, with 9 bases between. Germline V gene data show CDR1 as MDHEN and CDR2 as SYDVKM. The CDR3 runs 14 residues. The CDR3 sequence is CASSSGFHTGELFF. CDR3 bases: TGTGCCAGCAGTTCCGGGTTCCACACCGGGGAGCTGTTTTTT.

This clonotype is deemed medium-sized. J is TRBJ1-1 and V is TRBV20-1; the D is unclear. CDR1 is DFQATT, CDR2 SNEGSKA, per germline (reference sequence). Trimming left V 5 bases short and J 4 bases short, with 11 bases between. CDR3 size: 12 residues. The DNA for the CDR3 is TGCAGTGCTCCGGACCTCGGCACTGAAGCTTTCTTT. As protein: CSAPDLGTEAFF.

This clonotype qualifies as medium-sized. CDR3 in DNA: TGTGCCAGCAGCCCATACAGGGGGAGCGAGCAGTACGTC. It translates to CASSPYRGSEQYV. This rearrangement joins TRBV7-2 to TRBJ2-7; 8 nucleotides align to TRBD1. Germline values: CDR1 SGHTA, CDR2 FQGNSA. J lost 6 bases, V lost 5 bases, and 6 bases had no gene match. This CDR3 has 13 amino acids.

The V call is TRBV7-8, the J call TRBJ1-6; D perhaps matches TRBD1 (5 bases). V was clipped by 1 base and J by 0 bases, with 16 bases between them. CDR1 and CDR2 (germline): SGHVS, FQNEAQ. CDR3 length equals 19 residues. The CDR3 sequence: CASSLDSRDWSSYNSPLHF. For the CDR3, the DNA is TGTGCCAGCAGCTTAGACTCCCGGGACTGGAGCTCCTATAATTCACCCCTCCACTTT. The full variable domain, with the rest looked up from reference TRBV7-8 and TRBJ1-6, is GAGVSQSPRYKVAKRGQDVALRCDPISGHVSLFWYQQALGQGPEFLTYFQNEAQLDKSGLPSDRFFAERPEGSVSTLKIQRTQQEDSAVYLCASSLDSRDWSSYNSPLHFGNGTRLTVT.

By sample fraction, this clonotype is medium-sized. V usage is TRBV12-3 or TRBV12-4 and J usage is TRBJ1-5, with 10 positions matching TRBD1. The CDR3 has 15 residues. Losses at the gene ends were 6 bases for V and 3 bases for J; bases not matched to a gene: 5. This CDR3 reads CASRRGQGINQPQHF. In nucleotides, the CDR3 is TGTGCCAGCAGAAGGGGACAGGGGATCAATCAGCCCCAGCATTTT.

Sample share makes this clonotype medium-sized. CDR3 DNA sequence: TGCAGTGCTAGGTCCCCAGGTGCAGGCCTCTATGGCTACACCTTC. Protein sequence: CSARSPGAGLYGYTF. This chain uses TRBV20-1 with TRBJ1-2; D is unresolved. Germline V lookup: CDR1 DFQATT, CDR2 SNEGSKA (reference sequence). V lost 3 bases and J lost 4, with 18 bases in between. This CDR3 has 15 amino acids.

The genes are TRBV20-1 and TRBJ2-1, with TRBD2 matching 9 bases. The V gene end was trimmed by 1 base and the J gene end by 0 bases; junction bases not matched to a gene: 7. The germline gives CDR1 DFQATT, CDR2 SNEGSKA (reference sequence). The CDR3 has 17 residues. Here the CDR3 DNA reads TGCAGTGCTAGAGCCATAGCGGGGGCCCGCTCCTACAATGAGCAGTTCTTC. Translated: CSARAIAGARSYNEQFF.

By sample fraction, this clonotype is medium-sized (0.01 to 0.1%). V gene TRBV6-6 combines with J gene TRBJ2-3, with no clear D. The length of the CDR3 is 13 residues. CDR1 is MNHNY, CDR2 SVGAGI, per germline (reference sequence). The V gene lost 2 bases and the J gene lost 2 bases, with 5 bases spanning the gap. CDR3 region: CASSYQDTDTQYF. As DNA, the CDR3 is TGTGCCAGCAGTTACCAGGACACAGATACGCAGTATTTT.

This clonotype appeared many times. The rearrangement links TRBV5-1 to TRBJ2-7; no clear D. CDR1 SGHRS and CDR2 YFSETQ come from the germline V gene. CDR3 size: 11 residues. Trimming took off 6 bases at V and 4 bases at J, with 8 bases between the two ends. The CDR3 here is CASTGSYEQYF. The CDR3 DNA sequence: TGCGCCAGCACCGGTTCGTACGAGCAGTACTTC. Complete variable domain (other parts from reference TRBV5-1 and TRBJ2-7): KAGVTQTPRYLIKTRGQQVTLSCSPISGHRSVSWYQQTPGQGLQFLFEYFSETQRNKGNFPGRFSGRQFSNSRSEMNVSTLELGDSALYLCASTGSYEQYFGPGTRLTVT.

V usage is TRBV7-8 and J usage is TRBJ2-3; the D gene could be TRBD1 or TRBD2 (5 bases each). The ends were cut back, 5 bases at V and 1 base at J, with 10 bases in the middle. Germline CDR1 reads SGHVS; CDR2 reads FQNEAQ. The CDR3 length is 14 residues. The CDR3 loop is CASSRDPGTDTQYF. As DNA, the CDR3 is TGTGCCAGCAGCCGGGACCCGGGCACAGATACGCAGTATTTT.

This clonotype rates as medium-sized (0.01 to 0.1%). This chain links TRBV20-1 with TRBJ2-3, with no clear D. The CDR3 sequence is 10 residues long. CDR1 is DFQATT, CDR2 SNEGSKA, per germline (reference sequence). V lost 5 bases, J lost 6 bases, and 6 bases lay in between. The DNA of the CDR3 is TGCAGTGCTGGGGTGGATACGCAGTATTTT. Its protein product is CSAGVDTQYF.